These 6 T cell receptor beta chains originate from one sample sequenced in a study of T cell responses to AZD1222 COVID-19 vaccine (dated by TCRdb to about 2021). Reading the label with the study, this specimen's time point is: about 28 days (+/-7) after the second vaccine dose. Libraries were prepared through the immunoSEQ multiplex PCR assay. Drawn from immuneACCESS, this table holds only the in-frame rearrangements with V and J called that TCRdb kept. Clones are partly lost; checked studies trace under half to an unresolved V gene and leave the rest unexplained. The sample contains around 270,000 clones, roughly 93% of them found a single time. The ten biggest clones cover around 0.5% of the sample. Material: peripheral blood, obtained 28 days after the second AZD1222 dose. All receptors derive from an adult who received the AZD1222 COVID-19 vaccine.

This clone was seen just once. This chain connects TRBV7-9 to TRBJ2-2; 7 positions match TRBD1. V lost 2 bases and J lost 7; bases outside the gene matches: 1. The length of the CDR3 is 13 residues. From germline, CDR1 is SEHNR and CDR2 FQNEAQ (reference sequence). The CDR3 nucleotides are TGTGCCAGCAGCTTAAGGGGGCTCGGGGAGCTGTTTTTT. Translation gives CASSLRGLGELFF.

J is TRBJ1-2 and V is TRBV25-1; TRBD1 is a possible D gene (6 bases). The CDR3 runs to 13 residues. V dropped 10 bases and J dropped 7 bases, with 19 bases sitting between them. Germline assignment: CDR1 MGHDK and CDR2 SYGVNS. Here the CDR3 DNA reads TGTGCCACCCAAGGCAGGGGACTGGGTGGCTACACCTTC. Its protein is CATQGRGLGGYTF.

V and J are TRBV27 and TRBJ1-5; D perhaps matches TRBD1 (5 bases). Trimming shortened V by 2 bases and J by 1 base, and 6 bases separated the two germline ends. Germline V gene data show CDR1 as MNHEY and CDR2 as SMNVEV (reference sequence). The CDR3 runs 14 residues. The CDR3 loop reads CASSLQGSNQPQHF. The CDR3 DNA reads TGTGCCAGCAGTTTACAGGGAAGCAATCAGCCCCAGCATTTT.

The rearrangement links TRBV7-9 to TRBJ1-5; D remains unclear. Trimming stripped 1 base from V and 2 bases from J, with 12 bases between. The CDR3 consists of 16 residues. The germline gives CDR1 SEHNR, CDR2 FQNEAQ (reference sequence). The CDR3 DNA sequence: TGTGCCAGCAGCTTAGGGGCAGGAGTAGGCAATCAGCCCCAGCATTTT. Translated, it gives CASSLGAGVGNQPQHF. The entire variable domain, with the rest obtained from reference TRBV7-9 and TRBJ1-5, is as follows: DTGVSQNPRHKITKRGQNVTFRCDPISEHNRLYWYRQTLGQGPEFLTYFQNEAQLEKSRLLSDRFSAERPKGSFSTLEIQRTEQGDSAMYLCASSLGAGVGNQPQHFGDGTRLSIL.

The chain uses TRBV20-1 and TRBJ1-1, with D possibly TRBD1 on 6 matching bases. This CDR3 contains 11 residues. Germline V CDR1 and CDR2: DFQATT, SNEGSKA (reference sequence). V shed 4 bases and J shed 11 bases, with 14 bases lying between them. CDR3 in amino acids: CSAKLGAYAFF. The CDR3 DNA reads TGCAGTGCTAAGCTGGGGGCTTACGCTTTCTTT.

This clone showed up just once. The chain employs TRBV21-1 and TRBJ2-1. TRBV21-1 is a known pseudogene. This CDR3 has 12 residues. CDR3 in DNA: TGTGCCAGCACCGGGGCCTTAAATGAGCAGTTCTTC. It codes for CASTGALNEQFF.